This T cell receptor beta chain derives from a study of tumor and adjacent non-tumor tissue in lung cancer. A word on this clonotype: The germline gene is not matched at one end of the junction; a read error may be the cause.

CDR3 size: 15 residues. The V gene's germline CDR1 is LGHNA and CDR2 YSLEER. RNA was extracted from bulk tissue without any cell sorting. Three rounds of nested PCR, following a modified ARM-PCR protocol, produced the TCRbeta library. A single record per CDR3 protein comes from TCRdb applying MiXCR to the multiplex PCR reads. The sample carries 81,000 or so distinct CDR3 sequences, 80% recorded once. The receptor's source is a woman in her 50s with non-small cell lung cancer. This sequence joins TRBV4-3 and TRBJ2-7; D is unresolved. Sequenced: lung tumor tissue. The chain's CDR3 is CASGHRIGDSYEQYF. The CDR3 DNA is TGCGCCAGCGGCCACCGGATAGGAGACTCCTACGAGCAGTACTTC.